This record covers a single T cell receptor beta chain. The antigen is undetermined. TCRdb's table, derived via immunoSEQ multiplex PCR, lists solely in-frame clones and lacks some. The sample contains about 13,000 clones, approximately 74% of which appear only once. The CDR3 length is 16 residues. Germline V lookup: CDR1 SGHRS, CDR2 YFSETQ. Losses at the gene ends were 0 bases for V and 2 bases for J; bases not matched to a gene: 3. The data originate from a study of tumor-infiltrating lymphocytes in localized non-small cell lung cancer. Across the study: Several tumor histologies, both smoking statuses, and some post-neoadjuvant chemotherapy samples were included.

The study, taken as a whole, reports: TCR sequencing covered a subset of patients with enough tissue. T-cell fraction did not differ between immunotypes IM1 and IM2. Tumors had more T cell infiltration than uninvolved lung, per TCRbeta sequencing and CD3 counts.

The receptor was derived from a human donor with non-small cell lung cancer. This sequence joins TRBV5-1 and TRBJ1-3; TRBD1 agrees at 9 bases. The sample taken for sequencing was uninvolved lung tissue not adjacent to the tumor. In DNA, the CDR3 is TGCGCCAGCAGCTTGGGACAGGGGGTCGCTGGAAACACCATATATTTT. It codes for CASSLGQGVAGNTIYF.